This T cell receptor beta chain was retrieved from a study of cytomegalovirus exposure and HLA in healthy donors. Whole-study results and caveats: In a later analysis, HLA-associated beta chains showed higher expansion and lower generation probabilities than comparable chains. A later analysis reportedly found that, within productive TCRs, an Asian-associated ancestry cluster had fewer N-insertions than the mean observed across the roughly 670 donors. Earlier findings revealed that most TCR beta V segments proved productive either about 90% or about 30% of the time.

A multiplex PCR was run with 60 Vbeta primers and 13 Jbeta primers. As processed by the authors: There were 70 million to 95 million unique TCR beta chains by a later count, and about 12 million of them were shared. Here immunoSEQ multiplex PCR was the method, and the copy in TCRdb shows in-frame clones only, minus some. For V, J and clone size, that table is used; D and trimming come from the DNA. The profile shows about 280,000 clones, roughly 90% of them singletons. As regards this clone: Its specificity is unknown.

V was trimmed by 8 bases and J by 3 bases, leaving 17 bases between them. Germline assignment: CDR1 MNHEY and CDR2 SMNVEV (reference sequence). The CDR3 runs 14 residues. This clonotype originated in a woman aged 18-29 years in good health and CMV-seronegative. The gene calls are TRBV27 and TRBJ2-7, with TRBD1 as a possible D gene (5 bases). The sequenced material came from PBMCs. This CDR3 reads CASRPRQIFYEQYF. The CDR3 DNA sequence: TGTGCCAGCCGGCCGAGACAGATTTTCTACGAGCAGTACTTC.